These 27 T cell receptor beta chains were sequenced from one sample in a study of Japanese encephalitis immunity and Zika vaccine responses. Peptide pools at approximately 0.9 ug/mL each stimulated CFSE-labeled PBMCs over a roughly six-day culture. Unfixed live CD56-CD19-CD16-CD3+CD4+ CFSE-low cells were sorted as proliferating CD4 T cells. TCRdb reanalysed the 5' RACE reads using MiXCR and keeps one entry per CDR3 protein. The sample comprises fewer than 2,000 distinct CDR3 sequences, 5% to 8% of which are singletons, and around 29% rests with the top ten. This material consisted of antigen-activated CD4+ T cells from blood, cultured, taken during a Zika inactivated vaccine study. These receptors originate from an adult woman who received an inactivated Zika virus vaccine.

As regards this clonotype: A much larger clone lies one base from this, so it may be a read error. The chain couples TRBV20-1 to TRBJ2-3; D gene uncertain. This CDR3 comprises 11 residues. Germline V CDR1 and CDR2: DFQATT, SNEGSKA (reference sequence). CDR3 DNA: TGCAATGCCAAGGGTTCCCTTTCGCAGTATTTT. This codes for CNAKGSLSQYF.

By frequency in the sample, this clonotype is medium-sized. In nucleotides, the CDR3 is TGCGCCAGCAGATTTTCCGCCAGAGAGAACACTGAAGCTTTCTTT. Protein product: CASRFSARENTEAFF. The chain links TRBV5-1 to TRBJ1-1; D not resolved. Trimming removed 5 bases at V and 1 base at J, with 15 bases between. Germline CDR1 is SGHRS and CDR2 is YFSETQ. CDR3 size: 15 residues.

This sequence joins TRBV28 and TRBJ2-7; D is perhaps TRBD1 or TRBD2 (5 bases each). Trimming stripped 7 bases from V and 4 bases from J, with 14 bases between. There are 13 residues in the CDR3. Germline CDR1 MDHEN, CDR2 SYDVKM. Here the CDR3 reads CASTGAASYEQYF. The CDR3 DNA follows: TGTGCCAGCACCGGGGCAGCCTCTTACGAGCAGTACTTC.

This clonotype turned up a few times. The chain couples TRBV12-3 or TRBV12-4 to TRBJ1-4, with a weak D call TRBD1 (5 bases). V dropped 6 bases and J dropped 6 bases, with 17 bases sitting between them. CDR3 length equals 15 residues. The CDR3 DNA reads TGTGCCAGCAGCCTGGCGGGCAGGGTGGATGAAAAACTGTTTTTT. Amino acid sequence: CASSLAGRVDEKLFF.

This chain uses TRBV29-1 with TRBJ2-1; TRBD2 matches 11 bases. CDR1 is SQVTM, CDR2 ANQGSEA, per germline. V was clipped by 6 bases and J by 6 bases; unmatched bases: 13. This CDR3 has 16 amino acids. The CDR3 DNA sequence: TGCAGCGTGCCTGCGGGACTAGCGGCTTTTCTCAATGAGCAGTTCTTC. Residues: CSVPAGLAAFLNEQFF.

This clonotype was counted many times. The chain joins TRBV20-1 to TRBJ1-5; TRBD1 matches at 10 bases. The CDR3 loop spans 16 amino acids. The V segment lost 2 bases and the J segment 0 bases; nucleotides outside the gene matches: 4. Germline V gives CDR1 DFQATT, CDR2 SNEGSKA (reference sequence). The DNA of the CDR3 is TGCAGTGCTAGAAGACAGGGGGCGAATAGCAATCAGCCCCAGCATTTT. It is translated as CSARRQGANSNQPQHF.

By frequency in the sample, this clonotype is medium-sized. The chain employs TRBV23-1 and TRBJ2-7; possibly TRBD1 for D (5 bases). TRBV23-1 is an ORF; its function is uncertain. V gave up 3 bases and J gave up 2 bases, with 11 bases separating them. The CDR3 length is 14 residues. This chain's CDR3 is CASSQLTEAYEQYF. In nucleotides, the CDR3 is TGCGCCAGCAGTCAGCTGACAGAAGCCTACGAGCAGTACTTC.

This clonotype was detected many times. This chain joins TRBV10-3 and TRBJ1-4; TRBD1 matches 9 bases. Germline CDR1 is ENHRY and CDR2 is SYGVKD. This CDR3 is built from 14 residues. V dropped 5 bases and J dropped 7; count of bases not matched to a gene: 5. Here the CDR3 DNA reads TGTGCCATCAGTCCACAGGGGGCAGTTGAAAAACTGTTTTTT. Amino acid sequence: CAISPQGAVEKLFF.

This clonotype was seen ten or more times. The rearrangement uses TRBV6-6 and TRBJ2-7, with TRBD1 matching over 8 bases. This CDR3 region has 16 residues. From germline, CDR1 is MNHNY and CDR2 SVGAGI (reference sequence). The J segment lost 3 bases and the V segment lost 7 bases, leaving 14 bases of the junction unmatched. CDR3 protein: CASTPSWTGTNYEQYF. As DNA, the CDR3 is TGTGCCAGCACCCCATCCTGGACAGGGACGAACTACGAGCAGTACTTC.

This clonotype was counted ten times or more. The chain combines TRBV20-1 with TRBJ1-6; D gene uncertain. The CDR3 loop spans 16 amino acids. The V end was cut by 3 bases, the J end by 3 bases, with 15 bases between. Germline V gives CDR1 DFQATT, CDR2 SNEGSKA (reference sequence). CDR3 amino acids: CSASFHSRIYNSPLHF. The CDR3 DNA sequence: TGCAGTGCTAGTTTTCACTCTCGAATCTATAATTCACCCCTCCACTTT.

This clonotype counts as medium-sized (0.01 to 0.1%). The V and J genes are TRBV4-2 and TRBJ2-3; TRBD2 is a possible D gene (5 bases). V gave up 4 bases and J gave up 5 bases, with 10 bases separating them. This CDR3 has 13 residues. Germline lookup yields CDR1 LGHNA and CDR2 YNFKEQ. The CDR3 protein is CASSLTRGDTQYF. As DNA, the CDR3 is TGTGCCAGCAGCCTTACTCGGGGAGATACGCAGTATTTT.

A few counts support this clonotype. The V call is TRBV7-2, the J call TRBJ2-1; 7 bases are shared with TRBD1. Unmatched junction bases numbered 8, after V lost 5 bases and J lost 7 bases. This CDR3 has 14 amino acids. In germline, CDR1 is SGHTA, CDR2 FQGNSA. The CDR3, as DNA: TGTGCCAGCAGCGAGGGGGCATGGAAGAATGAGCAGTTCTTC. Protein: CASSEGAWKNEQFF.

Judged by abundance, this clonotype is medium-sized (0.01 to 0.1%). The chain links TRBV5-1 to TRBJ1-1; the D gene is possibly TRBD1 (5 bases). V dropped 7 bases and J dropped 1 base, with 14 bases sitting between them. This CDR3 contains 14 residues. The germline CDR1 and CDR2 sequences are SGHRS and YFSETQ. The CDR3 region is CASARSGTNTEAFF. CDR3 sequence (DNA): TGCGCCAGCGCCCGAAGCGGGACGAACACTGAAGCTTTCTTT.

This clonotype has more than one count but fewer than ten. The chain employs TRBV18 and TRBJ2-7, with TRBD2 identical over 12 bases. Germline values: CDR1 KGHSH, CDR2 LQKENI. V lost 3 bases, J lost 2 bases, and 5 bases stayed unmatched. The CDR3 is 16 amino acids. The CDR3 bases are TGTGCCAGCTCACCCGGGACTAGCGGGTACCCCTACGAGCAGTACTTC. Its protein product is CASSPGTSGYPYEQYF.

The gene calls are TRBV20-1 and TRBJ2-7; D uncertain. Trimming left V 4 bases short and J 5 bases short, with 18 bases between. The germline V gene encodes CDR1 DFQATT and CDR2 SNEGSKA (reference sequence). The CDR3 has 14 residues. CDR3 sequence: CSATFWPPGDEQYF. As DNA, the CDR3 is TGCAGTGCTACTTTTTGGCCGCCTGGGGACGAGCAGTACTTC.

The J gene is TRBJ2-3, the V gene TRBV20-1; TRBD2 matches at 12 bases. The trim removed 5 bases at V and 1 base at J, leaving 7 bases unmatched. This CDR3 spans 16 amino acids. Germline CDR1 DFQATT, CDR2 SNEGSKA (reference sequence). Here the CDR3 DNA reads TGCAGTGCTCGTGGACTAGCGGGGCGTGGCACAGATACGCAGTATTTT. It translates to CSARGLAGRGTDTQYF.

This clonotype is labeled medium-sized. The chain recombines TRBV3-1 with TRBJ2-2, with unresolved D. This CDR3 spans 11 amino acids. Per germline, CDR1 LGHDT and CDR2 YNNKEL (reference sequence). V lost 11 bases to trimming and J lost 1 base, with 5 bases between them. The CDR3 here is CAARNTGELFF. As DNA, the CDR3 is TGTGCCGCCAGGAACACCGGGGAGCTGTTTTTT.

The gene calls are TRBV18 and TRBJ2-7; weak D call: TRBD2 (6 bases). Germline assignment: CDR1 KGHSH and CDR2 LQKENI. V was cut by 3 bases and J by 6 bases, with 21 bases left in between. The CDR3 length is 16 residues. The chain's CDR3 is CASSPLEGTVSTEQYF. As DNA, the CDR3 is TGTGCCAGCTCACCGCTGGAGGGGACGGTCTCGACCGAGCAGTACTTC.

By share, this clonotype counts as medium-sized. The chain employs TRBV3-1 and TRBJ1-5; D gene uncertain. V gave up 3 bases and J gave up 6 bases, with 12 bases separating them. The CDR3 runs 14 residues. Germline CDR1 is LGHDT and CDR2 is YNNKEL (reference sequence). Written as DNA, the CDR3 is TGTGCCAGCAGCCAGCAGGCGGTTTCTCAGCCCCAGCATTTT. It codes for CASSQQAVSQPQHF.

This clonotype has only a few counts. The chain uses TRBV20-1 and TRBJ2-1, with TRBD2 matching over 12 bases. Losses at the gene ends were 1 base for V and 2 bases for J; bases not matched to a gene: 3. CDR3 length: 16 amino acids. Germline assignment: CDR1 DFQATT and CDR2 SNEGSKA (reference sequence). The CDR3: CSARGASGGAYNEQFF. CDR3 nucleotide sequence: TGCAGTGCTAGAGGGGCTAGCGGGGGGGCCTACAATGAGCAGTTCTTC.

This clonotype is medium-sized. The chain couples TRBV14 to TRBJ1-2; no clear D gene. Germline loops: CDR1 SGHDN, CDR2 FVKESK. V was trimmed by 1 base and J by 8 bases, leaving 11 bases between them. The CDR3 runs 13 residues. DNA for the CDR3: TGTGCCAGCAGCCAAGGGCAACTCGGAGGCTACACCTTC. Amino acids: CASSQGQLGGYTF.

This clonotype is categorized as medium-sized. The chain has TRBV7-6 and TRBJ2-7; possibly TRBD2 for D (7 bases). Per germline, CDR1 SGHVS and CDR2 FNYEAQ. V lost 5 bases to trimming and J lost 5 bases, with 13 bases between them. This CDR3 is built from 13 residues. The DNA for the CDR3 is TGTGCCAGCAGCCTTGGGGGGGCGGACGAGCAGTACTTC. Translated, it gives CASSLGGADEQYF.

This clonotype is medium-sized in the sample. Here the CDR3 reads CASSQDDPGELFF. The CDR3 DNA follows: TGTGCCAGCAGCCAAGATGATCCCGGGGAGCTGTTTTTT. The chain combines TRBV14 with TRBJ2-2, with D hard to call. Germline V gene data show CDR1 as SGHDN and CDR2 as FVKESK. CDR3 length: 13 residues. V dropped 0 bases and J dropped 6 bases, with 5 bases sitting between them.

A note on this clonotype: Without the conserved terminal phenylalanine or tryptophan, this CDR3 likely stems from a read error. The limits of the CDR3 on the DNA are not certain, so only TCRdb's listed CDR3 is given. This chain connects TRBV19 to TRBJ1-1; TRBD1, as called in the table, went unchecked against the DNA. Germline V gene lookup returns CDR1 LNHDA and CDR2 SQIVND (reference sequence). The CDR3 length is 15 residues, termini included. The CDR3: CASSTPTGLNNEAFL.

In its sample, this clonotype is medium-sized. This chain uses TRBV19 with TRBJ2-5; tentatively, D is TRBD2 (5 bases). Trimming shortened V by 3 bases and J by 0 bases, and 8 bases separated the two germline ends. The V gene's germline CDR1 is LNHDA and CDR2 SQIVND (reference sequence). The CDR3 loop spans 14 amino acids. In DNA form, the CDR3 reads TGTGCCAGTAGTATCACCGGGAACCAAGAGACCCAGTACTTC. Protein: CASSITGNQETQYF.

By frequency in the sample, this clonotype is hyperexpanded. This chain joins TRBV28 and TRBJ1-2; D possibly corresponds to TRBD1 (6 bases). Deletions cut 7 bases from V and 12 bases from J, with 21 bases between. This CDR3 is built from 13 residues. Germline V gene data show CDR1 as MDHEN and CDR2 as SYDVKM. The CDR3 DNA sequence: TGTGCCAGCACCGAGGGGGGGGCGCGAATGAACACCTTC. Translating it yields CASTEGGARMNTF.

The V and J genes are TRBV7-2 and TRBJ2-7, with 9 bases matching TRBD1. The V and J ends lost 7 bases and 6 bases, in that order; junction bases with no gene match: 10. CDR1 is SGHTA, CDR2 FQGNSA, per germline. CDR3 size: 14 residues. The CDR3 here is CASNDLGTGREQYF. DNA for the CDR3: TGTGCCAGCAACGATCTCGGGACAGGGCGCGAGCAGTACTTC.